This T cell receptor beta chain was profiled in a study of early T cells in non-severe SARS-CoV-2 infection. At least ten counts were recorded for this clonotype. Its antigen is not known. CDR1 is SNHLY and CDR2 is FYNNEI in the germline V gene. Trimming removed 8 bases at V and 1 base at J, with 6 bases between. The CDR3 runs 12 residues. Study-wide results and limits: Anti-spike CD8 responses were favored in VDJdb matching, and private and CD4 specificities were missed.

Molecules of cDNA were individually given unique molecular identifiers that were attached to them. TCRdb re-analysed the 5' RACE reads in MiXCR, keeping a single row per CDR3 protein. Here the sample spans roughly 80,000 distinct CDR3 sequences, approximately 6% being singletons. Sample: whole blood. The rearrangement links TRBV2 to TRBJ2-1; tentative D call: TRBD2 (5 bases). This receptor was obtained from an adult who was a healthcare worker with PCR-confirmed SARS-CoV-2 infection or an uninfected control (not recorded which). The CDR3 DNA sequence: TGTGCCAGCCGGACTTCCTACAATGAGCAGTTCTTC. It translates to CASRTSYNEQFF. Together with reference TRBV2 and TRBJ2-1, the CDR3 gives the full variable domain: EPEVTQTPSHQVTQMGQEVILRCVPISNHLYFYWYRQILGQKVEFLVSFYNNEISEKSEIFDDQFSVERPDGSNFTLKIRSTKLEDSAMYFCASRTSYNEQFFGPGTRLTVL.